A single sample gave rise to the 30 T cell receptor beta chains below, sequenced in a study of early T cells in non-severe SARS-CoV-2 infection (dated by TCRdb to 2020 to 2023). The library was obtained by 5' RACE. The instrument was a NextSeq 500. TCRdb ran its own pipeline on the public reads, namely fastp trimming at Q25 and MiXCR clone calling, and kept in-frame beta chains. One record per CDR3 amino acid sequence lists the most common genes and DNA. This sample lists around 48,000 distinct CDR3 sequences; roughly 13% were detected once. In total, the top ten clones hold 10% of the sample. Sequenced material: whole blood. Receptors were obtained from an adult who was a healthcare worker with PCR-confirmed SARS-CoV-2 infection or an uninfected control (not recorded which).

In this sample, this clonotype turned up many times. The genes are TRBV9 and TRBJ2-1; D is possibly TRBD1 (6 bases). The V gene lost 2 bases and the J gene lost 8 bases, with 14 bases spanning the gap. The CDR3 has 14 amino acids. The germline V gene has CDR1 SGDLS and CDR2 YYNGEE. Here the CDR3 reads CASSVYYRDDEQFF. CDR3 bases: TGTGCCAGCAGCGTTTATTACAGGGATGATGAGCAGTTCTTC.

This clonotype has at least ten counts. Here the CDR3 reads CASRKLAGDPHEQYF. CDR3 coding DNA: TGTGCCAGCAGAAAACTAGCGGGAGATCCCCACGAGCAGTACTTC. The chain couples TRBV28 to TRBJ2-7; the match to TRBD2 covers 11 bases. The germline V gene has CDR1 MDHEN and CDR2 SYDVKM. After removal of 6 bases from V and 5 bases from J, the junction contained 9 bases not matched to a gene. The CDR3 extends over 15 amino acids.

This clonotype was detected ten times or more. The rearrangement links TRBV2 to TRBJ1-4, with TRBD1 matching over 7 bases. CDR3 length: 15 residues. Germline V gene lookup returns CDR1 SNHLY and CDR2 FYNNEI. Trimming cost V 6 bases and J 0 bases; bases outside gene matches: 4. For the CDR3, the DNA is TGTGCCAGCAGACCCCAGGGGGCAACTAATGAAAAACTGTTTTTT. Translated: CASRPQGATNEKLFF.

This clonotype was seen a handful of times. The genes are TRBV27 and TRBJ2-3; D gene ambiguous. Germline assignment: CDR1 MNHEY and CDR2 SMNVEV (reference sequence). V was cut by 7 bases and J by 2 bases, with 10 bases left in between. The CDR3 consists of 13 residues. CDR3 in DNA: TGTGCCAGCAAAGAAGGGCCCACAGATACGCAGTATTTT. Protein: CASKEGPTDTQYF.

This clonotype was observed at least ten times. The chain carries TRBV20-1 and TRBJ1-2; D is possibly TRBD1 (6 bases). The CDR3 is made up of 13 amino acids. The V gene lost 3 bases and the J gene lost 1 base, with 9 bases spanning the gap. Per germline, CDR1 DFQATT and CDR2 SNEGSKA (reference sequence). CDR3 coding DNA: TGCAGTGCTAGCCAGGGGAATAACTATGGCTACACCTTC. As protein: CSASQGNNYGYTF.

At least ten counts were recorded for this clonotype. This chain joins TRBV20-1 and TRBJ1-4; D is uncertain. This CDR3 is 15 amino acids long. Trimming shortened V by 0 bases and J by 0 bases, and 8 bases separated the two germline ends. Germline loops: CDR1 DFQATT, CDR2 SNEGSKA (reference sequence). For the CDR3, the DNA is TGCAGTGCTAGAGATCCCAGGCCAACTAATGAAAAACTGTTTTTT. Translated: CSARDPRPTNEKLFF.

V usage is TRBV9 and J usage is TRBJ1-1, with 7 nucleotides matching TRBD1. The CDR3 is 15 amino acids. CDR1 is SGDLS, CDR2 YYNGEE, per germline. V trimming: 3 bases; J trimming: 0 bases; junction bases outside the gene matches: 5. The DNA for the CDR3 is TGTGCCAGCAGCGGCCAGGACAGGTTGAACACTGAAGCTTTCTTT. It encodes CASSGQDRLNTEAFF.

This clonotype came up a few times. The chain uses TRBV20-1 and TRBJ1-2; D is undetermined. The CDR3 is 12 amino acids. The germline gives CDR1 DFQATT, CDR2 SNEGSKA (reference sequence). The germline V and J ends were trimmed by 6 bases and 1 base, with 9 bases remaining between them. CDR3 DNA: TGCAGTGCCACCCCAGTTAACTATGGCTACACCTTC. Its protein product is CSATPVNYGYTF.

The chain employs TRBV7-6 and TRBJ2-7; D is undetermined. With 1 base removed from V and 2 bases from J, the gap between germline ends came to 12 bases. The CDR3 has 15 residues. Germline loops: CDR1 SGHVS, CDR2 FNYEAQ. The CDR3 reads CASSLEATSTYEQYF. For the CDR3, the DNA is TGTGCCAGCAGCTTAGAGGCGACCTCGACCTACGAGCAGTACTTC. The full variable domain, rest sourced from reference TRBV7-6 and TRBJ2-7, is GAGVSQSPRYKVTKRGQDVALRCDPISGHVSLYWYRQALGQGPEFLTYFNYEAQQDKSGLPNDRFSAERPEGSISTLTIQRTEQRDSAMYRCASSLEATSTYEQYFGPGTRLTVT.

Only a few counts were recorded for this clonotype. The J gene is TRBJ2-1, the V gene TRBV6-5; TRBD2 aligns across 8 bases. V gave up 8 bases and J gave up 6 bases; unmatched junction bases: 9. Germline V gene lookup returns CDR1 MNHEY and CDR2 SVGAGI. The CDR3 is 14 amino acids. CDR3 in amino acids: CASRGSGILNEQFF. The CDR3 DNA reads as TGTGCCAGCCGGGGTAGCGGGATCCTCAATGAGCAGTTCTTC.

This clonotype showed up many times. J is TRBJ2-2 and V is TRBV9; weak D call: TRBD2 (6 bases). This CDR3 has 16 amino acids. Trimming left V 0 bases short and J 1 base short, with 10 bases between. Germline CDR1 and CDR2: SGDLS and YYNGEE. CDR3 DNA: TGTGCCAGCAGCGTAGTTGGTAGCGGGAACACCGGGGAGCTGTTTTTT. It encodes CASSVVGSGNTGELFF.

The CDR3 DNA sequence: TGTGCCAGCAGCCAAGATTACTACAATGAGCAGTTCTTC. This codes for CASSQDYYNEQFF. J is TRBJ2-1 and V is TRBV3-1; D uncertain. The V end was cut by 0 bases, the J end by 3 bases, with 3 bases between. Per the germline V gene, CDR1 is LGHDT and CDR2 is YNNKEL (reference sequence). The CDR3 is 13 amino acids.

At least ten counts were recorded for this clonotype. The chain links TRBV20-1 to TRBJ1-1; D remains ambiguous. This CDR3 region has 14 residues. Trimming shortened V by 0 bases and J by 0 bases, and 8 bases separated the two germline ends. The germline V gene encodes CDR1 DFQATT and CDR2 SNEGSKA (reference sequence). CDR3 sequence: CSARDGTMNTEAFF. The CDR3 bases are TGCAGTGCTAGAGATGGTACAATGAACACTGAAGCTTTCTTT.

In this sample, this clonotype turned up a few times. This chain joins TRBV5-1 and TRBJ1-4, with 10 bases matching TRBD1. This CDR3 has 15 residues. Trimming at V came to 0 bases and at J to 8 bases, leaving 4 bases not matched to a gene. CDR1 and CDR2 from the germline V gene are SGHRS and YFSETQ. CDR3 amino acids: CASSLAGTGEEKLFF. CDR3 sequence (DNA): TGCGCCAGCAGCTTGGCCGGGACAGGGGAGGAAAAACTGTTTTTT.

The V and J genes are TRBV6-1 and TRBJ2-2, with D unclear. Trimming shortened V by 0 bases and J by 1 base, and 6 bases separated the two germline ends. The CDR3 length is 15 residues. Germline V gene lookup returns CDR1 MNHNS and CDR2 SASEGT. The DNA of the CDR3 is TGTGCCAGCAGTGAAGCAGGCAGGAACACCGGGGAGCTGTTTTTT. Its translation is CASSEAGRNTGELFF.

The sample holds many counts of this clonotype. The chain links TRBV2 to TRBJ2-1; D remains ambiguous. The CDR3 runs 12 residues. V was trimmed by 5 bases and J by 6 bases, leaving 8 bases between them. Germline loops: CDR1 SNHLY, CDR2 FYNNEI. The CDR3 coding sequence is TGTGCCAGCAGTCCGACTGGCAATGAGCAGTTCTTC. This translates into CASSPTGNEQFF.

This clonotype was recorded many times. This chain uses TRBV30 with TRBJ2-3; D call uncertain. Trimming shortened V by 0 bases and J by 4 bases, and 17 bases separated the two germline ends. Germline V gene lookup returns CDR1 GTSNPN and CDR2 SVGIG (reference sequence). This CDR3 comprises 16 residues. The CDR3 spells CAWSVLGHALADTQYF. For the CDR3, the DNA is TGTGCCTGGAGTGTATTGGGCCACGCCCTGGCAGATACGCAGTATTTT. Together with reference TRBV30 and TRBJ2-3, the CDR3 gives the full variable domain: SQTIHQWPATLVQPVGSPLSLECTVEGTSNPNLYWYRQAAGRGLQLLFYSVGIGQISSEVPQNLSASRPQDRQFILSSKKLLLSDSGFYLCAWSVLGHALADTQYFGPGTRLTVL.

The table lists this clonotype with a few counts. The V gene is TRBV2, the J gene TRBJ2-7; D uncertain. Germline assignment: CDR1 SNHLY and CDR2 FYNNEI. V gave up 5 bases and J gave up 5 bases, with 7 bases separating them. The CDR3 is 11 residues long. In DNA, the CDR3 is TGTGCCAGCAGTAGGTGGAACGAGCAGTACTTC. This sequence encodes CASSRWNEQYF.

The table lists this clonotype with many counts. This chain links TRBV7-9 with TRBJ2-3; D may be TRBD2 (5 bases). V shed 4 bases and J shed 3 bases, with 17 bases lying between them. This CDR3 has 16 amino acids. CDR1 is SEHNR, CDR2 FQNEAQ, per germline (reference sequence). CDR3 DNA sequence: TGTGCCAGCAGCTCATTCCCGGGGAGAGGTACAGATACGCAGTATTTT. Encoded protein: CASSSFPGRGTDTQYF.

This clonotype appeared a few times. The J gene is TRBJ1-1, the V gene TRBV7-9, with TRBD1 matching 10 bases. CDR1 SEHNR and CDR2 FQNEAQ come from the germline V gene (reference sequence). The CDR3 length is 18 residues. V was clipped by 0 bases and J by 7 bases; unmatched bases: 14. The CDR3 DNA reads TGTGCCAGCAGCTTAGCTACTCGAGACAGGGGGCTTTTGGGTGAAGCTTTCTTT. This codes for CASSLATRDRGLLGEAFF.

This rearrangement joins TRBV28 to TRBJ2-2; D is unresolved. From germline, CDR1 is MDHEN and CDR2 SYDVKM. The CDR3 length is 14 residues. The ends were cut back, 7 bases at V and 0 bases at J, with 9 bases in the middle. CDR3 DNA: TGTGCCAGCATCTTAGCCTCGAACACCGGGGAGCTGTTTTTT. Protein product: CASILASNTGELFF.

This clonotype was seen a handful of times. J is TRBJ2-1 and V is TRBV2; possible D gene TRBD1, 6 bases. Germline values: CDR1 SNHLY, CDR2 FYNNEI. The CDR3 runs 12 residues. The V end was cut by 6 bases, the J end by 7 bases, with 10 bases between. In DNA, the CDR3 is TGTGCCAGCAGGGACAGAGGGAATGAGCAGTTCTTC. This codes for CASRDRGNEQFF. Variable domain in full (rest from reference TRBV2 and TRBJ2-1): EPEVTQTPSHQVTQMGQEVILRCVPISNHLYFYWYRQILGQKVEFLVSFYNNEISEKSEIFDDQFSVERPDGSNFTLKIRSTKLEDSAMYFCASRDRGNEQFFGPGTRLTVL.

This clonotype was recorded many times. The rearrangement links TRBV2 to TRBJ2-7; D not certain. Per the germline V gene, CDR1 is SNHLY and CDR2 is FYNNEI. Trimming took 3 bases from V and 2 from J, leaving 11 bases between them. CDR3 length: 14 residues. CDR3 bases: TGTGCCAGCAGTGATGGCAGGATTCCCTACGAGCAGTACTTC. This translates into CASSDGRIPYEQYF.

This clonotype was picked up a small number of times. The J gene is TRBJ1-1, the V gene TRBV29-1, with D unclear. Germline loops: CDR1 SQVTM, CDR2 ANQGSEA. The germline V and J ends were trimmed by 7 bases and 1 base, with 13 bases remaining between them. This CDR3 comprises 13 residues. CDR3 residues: CSGAEGTNTEAFF. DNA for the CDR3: TGCAGCGGGGCAGAGGGCACGAACACTGAAGCTTTCTTT.

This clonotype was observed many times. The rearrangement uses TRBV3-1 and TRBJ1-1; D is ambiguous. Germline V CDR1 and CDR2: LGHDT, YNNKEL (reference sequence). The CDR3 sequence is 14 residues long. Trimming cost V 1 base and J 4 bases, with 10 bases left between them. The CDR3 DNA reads TGTGCCAGCAGCCAAGTTCGGGGAGGCACTGAAGCTTTCTTT. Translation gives CASSQVRGGTEAFF.

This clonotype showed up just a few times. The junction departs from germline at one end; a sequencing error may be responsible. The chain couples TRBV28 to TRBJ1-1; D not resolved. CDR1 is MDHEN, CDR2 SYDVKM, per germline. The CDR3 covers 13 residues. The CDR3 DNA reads TGTGCCAGCAGGTCAACCCGGCACACTGAAGCTTTCTTC. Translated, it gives CASRSTRHTEAFF.

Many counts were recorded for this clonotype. DNA for the CDR3: TGTGCCACGGCACTAGTGGCCCGGGAGACCCAGTACTTC. It yields the protein CATALVARETQYF. This chain uses TRBV10-3 with TRBJ2-5; perhaps TRBD2 as D (5 bases). Deletions cut 10 bases from V and 5 bases from J, with 17 bases between. CDR3 length: 13 amino acids. Germline loops: CDR1 ENHRY, CDR2 SYGVKD.

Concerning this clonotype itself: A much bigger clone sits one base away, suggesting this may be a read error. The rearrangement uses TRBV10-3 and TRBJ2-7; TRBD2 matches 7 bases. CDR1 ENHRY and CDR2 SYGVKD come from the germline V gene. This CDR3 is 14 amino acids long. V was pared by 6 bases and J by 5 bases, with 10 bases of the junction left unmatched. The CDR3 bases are TGTGCCATCAGGAGGACGGGAGGTTCCGACGAGCAGTACTTC. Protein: CAIRRTGGSDEQYF.

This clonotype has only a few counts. The CDR3 sequence is CASREDRGNQPQHF. The DNA of the CDR3 is TGTGCCAGCCGCGAGGACAGGGGAAATCAGCCCCAGCATTTT. The gene calls are TRBV6-5 and TRBJ1-5; 9 bases line up with TRBD1. Germline V lookup: CDR1 MNHEY, CDR2 SVGAGI. Trimming took 8 bases from V and 4 from J; bases not matched to a gene: 6. The CDR3 has 14 amino acids.

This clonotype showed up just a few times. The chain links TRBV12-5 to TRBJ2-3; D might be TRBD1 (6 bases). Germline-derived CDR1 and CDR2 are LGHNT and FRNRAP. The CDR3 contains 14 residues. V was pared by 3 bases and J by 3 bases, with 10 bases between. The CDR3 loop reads CASGLQGETDTQYF. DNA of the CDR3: TGTGCTAGTGGTTTACAGGGCGAGACAGATACGCAGTATTTT.